This T cell receptor (beta chain) is drawn from a study of shared clonotypes between healthy human individuals. Study at large: The donor group consisted of two women and a few men, aged 18 to 49. Overall study results and limits: The study sampled only blood, and tissue repertoires likely differ.

About this clone: Its target is not known.

The CDR3 is made up of 14 amino acids. The V gene's germline CDR1 is MDHEN and CDR2 SYDVKM. In the original workflow: Junction-only immunoSEQ sequences carried no quality scores, so filtering differed. Using immunoSEQ multiplex PCR, the repertoire was profiled, and TCRdb retains in-frame clones only, with some absent. V and J calls plus clone size are reproduced from that table; the DNA served to infer D and trimming. In the table there are around 180,000 clones, 85% to 95% of which are singletons. The J gene is TRBJ2-5, the V gene TRBV28; the D gene could be TRBD1 or TRBD2 (5 bases each). The DNA matches TRBJ2-7 better at its end, which makes the J call doubtful. The sample was naive CD4+ T cells sorted from blood. Subset noted: CD45RA+ positively selected. The sequence derives from a woman aged 25 to 39 in good health. This CDR3 reads CASNRGARLHEQYF. CDR3 nucleotide sequence: TGTGCCAGCAACCGGGGCGCCAGGCTCCACGAGCAGTACTTC.